This T cell receptor (beta chain) was recorded in a study of cytomegalovirus exposure and HLA in healthy donors. Trimming stripped 9 bases from V and 6 bases from J, with 17 bases between. CDR3 length equals 14 residues. Germline V CDR1 and CDR2: MDHEN, SYDVKM. PCR employed 60 Vbeta and 13 Jbeta primers. Assay: immunoSEQ multiplex PCR; the TCRdb copy retains only in-frame clones and omits some. The sample has around 100,000 clones; approximately 76% are singletons. Study-level results: Common viral pathogens seemed, in a later analysis, to connect with several of the most significant clusters.

Remarks on this clone: Antigen unknown.

The receptor was derived from a man aged 40-49 years in good health and CMV-seronegative. The sequenced sample consisted of PBMCs. The rearrangement joins TRBV28 to TRBJ2-2; tentative D call: TRBD1 (5 bases). CDR3 region: CASKQLGQPGELFF. The DNA of the CDR3 is TGTGCCAGTAAACAGTTGGGGCAGCCCGGGGAGCTGTTTTTT. Full variable domain (missing parts from reference TRBV28 and TRBJ2-2): DVKVTQSSRYLVKRTGEKVFLECVQDMDHENMFWYRQDPGLGLRLIYFSYDVKMKEKGDIPEGYSVSREKKERFSLILESASTNQTSMYLCASKQLGQPGELFFGEGSRLTVL.